This passage covers 21 T cell receptor beta chains from one sample sequenced in a study of blood T cell repertoires in COVID-19. TCRdb's table, derived via immunoSEQ multiplex PCR, lists solely in-frame clones and lacks some. Of 80,000 to 95,000 clones listed, about nine tenths are singletons. Sequencing was carried out using peripheral blood. The receptors were gathered from a human donor with active COVID-19. The donor label of this sample is uncertain.

The DNA for the CDR3 is TGTGCCAGCAGCCCACCCCTCCGACAGGGTCGTTTTCCTGAAGCTTTCTTT. Its translation is CASSPPLRQGRFPEAFF. The chain uses TRBV7-9 and TRBJ1-1; 7 nucleotides align to TRBD1. This CDR3 spans 17 amino acids. The V and J ends lost 5 bases and 6 bases, in that order; junction bases with no gene match: 18. CDR1 is SEHNR and CDR2 is FQNEAQ in the germline V gene (reference sequence).

The chain has TRBV6-2 or TRBV6-3 and TRBJ1-1, with 10 bases lining up with TRBD1. This CDR3 has 15 residues. V gave up 2 bases and J gave up 4 bases; unmatched junction bases: 4. Germline V gives CDR1 MNHEY, CDR2 SVGEGT. CDR3 in amino acids: CASSYPGQGSTEAFF. The CDR3 nucleotides read TGTGCCAGCAGTTACCCGGGACAGGGGAGCACTGAAGCTTTCTTT.

This chain uses TRBV2 with TRBJ1-4, with 8 bases lining up with TRBD1. This CDR3 spans 16 amino acids. J lost 0 bases, V lost 8 bases, and 8 bases had no gene match. Germline values: CDR1 SNHLY, CDR2 FYNNEI. CDR3 bases: TGTGCCAGCTGGATCAGGGGGCCCCCAACTAATGAAAAACTGTTTTTT. Translation: CASWIRGPPTNEKLFF.

The chain has TRBV10-3 and TRBJ1-5; 9 bases are a match to TRBD1. Germline CDR1 ENHRY, CDR2 SYGVKD. V was pared by 2 bases and J by 6 bases, with 11 bases of the junction left unmatched. The length of the CDR3 is 17 residues. The CDR3 is CAISEDRGLAAIQPQHF. CDR3 coding DNA: TGTGCCATCAGTGAGGACAGGGGGTTGGCAGCGATTCAGCCCCAGCATTTT.

This clone showed up just a few times. The chain uses TRBV5-1 and TRBJ2-5; 11 bases fit TRBD2. This CDR3 has 17 residues. J was trimmed by 3 bases and V by 1 base; bases with no gene match: 8. Germline V gives CDR1 SGHRS, CDR2 YFSETQ. In DNA, the CDR3 is TGCGCCAGCAGCTTGACCCCTAGCGGGGGGAAAGAAGAGACCCAGTACTTC. Its translation: CASSLTPSGGKEETQYF.

This chain connects TRBV6-4 to TRBJ1-2, with TRBD1 matching over 8 bases. V gave up 6 bases and J gave up 4 bases; unmatched junction bases: 7. Germline V gives CDR1 MRHNA, CDR2 SNTAGT. CDR3 length: 14 residues. The CDR3 region has the DNA TGTGCCAGCAGCCCCGGACAGGGCTTCTATGGCTACACCTTC. Translating it yields CASSPGQGFYGYTF.

The rearrangement links TRBV6-5 to TRBJ1-5; 11 bases match TRBD1. J was trimmed by 4 bases and V by 5 bases; bases with no gene match: 4. The germline CDR1 and CDR2 sequences are MNHEY and SVGAGI. The CDR3 loop spans 15 amino acids. The CDR3 DNA reads as TGTGCCAGCAGTAGGGGGACAGGGGGGAATCAGCCCCAGCATTTT. The encoded protein is CASSRGTGGNQPQHF.

This clone was seen a single time. J is TRBJ2-7 and V is TRBV7-9; TRBD1 aligns across 9 bases. Germline V gene lookup returns CDR1 SEHNR and CDR2 FQNEAQ (reference sequence). Losses at the gene ends were 8 bases for V and 0 bases for J; bases not matched to a gene: 2. This CDR3 is 13 amino acids long. The CDR3 DNA follows: TGTGCCAGCGGACAGGGGAGCTCCTACGAGCAGTACTTC. Translating it yields CASGQGSSYEQYF.

J is TRBJ1-3 and V is TRBV6-5; D may be TRBD1 (6 bases). V gave up 7 bases and J gave up 0 bases, with 13 bases separating them. This CDR3 has 15 amino acids. Germline CDR1 reads MNHEY; CDR2 reads SVGAGI. The CDR3 DNA sequence: TGTGCCAGCATGTCAGGGGACCTCTCTGGAAACACCATATATTTT. Protein product: CASMSGDLSGNTIYF.

The V gene is TRBV19, the J gene TRBJ1-2; 7 bases agree with TRBD1. J lost 0 bases, V lost 9 bases, and 4 bases had no gene match. Per the germline V gene, CDR1 is LNHDA and CDR2 is SQIVND (reference sequence). The CDR3 covers 13 residues. The CDR3 nucleotides read TGTGCCAGCCGAGGGGGCACTAACTATGGCTACACCTTC. It encodes CASRGGTNYGYTF.

This clone has a handful of counts. This chain links TRBV6-5 with TRBJ1-2, with 7 bases matching TRBD1. CDR3 length: 14 residues. The ends lost 2 bases at V and 5 bases at J; junction bases unmatched: 5. The germline gives CDR1 MNHEY, CDR2 SVGAGI. DNA of the CDR3: TGTGCCAGCAGTTACGGTGGACAGGTGTATGGCTACACCTTC. It translates to CASSYGGQVYGYTF.

This chain connects TRBV14 to TRBJ1-4, with a possible D match to TRBD1 (6 bases). From germline, CDR1 is SGHDN and CDR2 FVKESK. The CDR3 is 16 amino acids. V lost 0 bases and J lost 6, with 14 bases in between. DNA of the CDR3: TGTGCCAGCAGCCAAGATTTGTGGCAGGGGCATGAAAAACTGTTTTTT. Protein sequence: CASSQDLWQGHEKLFF. Filled out from reference TRBV14 and TRBJ1-4, the complete variable domain reads EAGVTQFPSHSVIEKGQTVTLRCDPISGHDNLYWYRRVMGKEIKFLLHFVKESKQDESGMPNNRFLAERTGGTYSTLKVQPAELEDSGVYFCASSQDLWQGHEKLFFGSGTQLSVL.

This chain uses TRBV25-1 with TRBJ2-1, with TRBD1 as a possible D gene (6 bases). Trimming removed 3 bases at V and 0 bases at J, with 12 bases between. Germline V CDR1 and CDR2: MGHDK, SYGVNS. This CDR3 is 16 amino acids long. The CDR3 coding sequence is TGTGCCAGCAGTGAGCGACAGGTCCGCTCCTACAATGAGCAGTTCTTC. As protein: CASSERQVRSYNEQFF.

V gene TRBV7-3 combines with J gene TRBJ1-2, with TRBD1 identical over 8 bases. This CDR3 is built from 14 residues. Trimming took 5 bases from V and 6 from J; bases not matched to a gene: 8. Germline V gives CDR1 SGHTA, CDR2 FQGTGA. In DNA, the CDR3 is TGTGCCAGCAGCCCCACAGGGGGGAATGATGGCTACACCTTC. This sequence encodes CASSPTGGNDGYTF.

This chain joins TRBV7-7 and TRBJ2-2; 14 bases map to TRBD2. The CDR3 spans 16 residues. Per germline, CDR1 SSHAT and CDR2 FNYEAQ (reference sequence). V lost 5 bases to trimming and J lost 9 bases; unmatched junction nucleotides: 8. The CDR3 here is CASSPLGTSGGRELFF. DNA for the CDR3: TGTGCCAGCAGCCCCCTGGGGACTAGCGGGGGAAGGGAGCTGTTTTTT.

The V and J genes are TRBV7-2 and TRBJ1-2; TRBD1 might be the D (5 bases). The germline CDR1 and CDR2 sequences are SGHTA and FQGNSA. This CDR3 contains 13 residues. V lost 5 bases and J lost 6, with 13 bases in between. In DNA, the CDR3 is TGTGCCAGCAGCAAGCAGGGTTCCGATGGCTACACCTTC. This encodes CASSKQGSDGYTF.

V gene TRBV7-3 combines with J gene TRBJ2-7, with D maybe TRBD1 (7 bases). This CDR3 is built from 15 residues. In germline, CDR1 is SGHTA, CDR2 FQGTGA. Trimming stripped 0 bases from V and 3 bases from J, with 12 bases between. The CDR3 is CASSLTGGQNYEQYF. The CDR3 DNA is TGTGCCAGCAGCTTAACCGGGGGACAGAACTACGAGCAGTACTTC.

The gene calls are TRBV5-4 and TRBJ2-2, with 9 nucleotides matching TRBD2. Germline V gene lookup returns CDR1 SGHNT and CDR2 YYREEE (reference sequence). The V and J ends lost 0 bases and 7 bases, in that order; junction bases with no gene match: 1. The CDR3 loop spans 14 amino acids. The CDR3 here is CASSLDSGGGELFF. CDR3 bases: TGTGCCAGCAGCTTGGATAGCGGGGGCGGGGAGCTGTTTTTT.

This clone appeared a single time. The chain couples TRBV5-8 to TRBJ2-2, with D perhaps TRBD2 (5 bases). Germline lookup yields CDR1 SGHTS and CDR2 YDEGEE. With 1 base removed from V and 2 bases from J, the gap between germline ends came to 9 bases. The CDR3 runs 15 residues. The CDR3 bases are TGTGCCAGCAGCTTGAGGGCGGGCAACACCGGGGAGCTGTTTTTT. Protein sequence: CASSLRAGNTGELFF.

The genes are TRBV13 and TRBJ2-2; D not certain. Germline V gives CDR1 PRHDT, CDR2 FYEKMQ (reference sequence). Trimming cost V 7 bases and J 7 bases, with 7 bases left between them. The CDR3 is made up of 11 amino acids. CDR3 in amino acids: CASTPGGELFF. For the CDR3, the DNA is TGTGCCAGCACCCCAGGCGGGGAGCTGTTTTTT.

The table lists this clone with a few counts. The rearrangement joins TRBV27 to TRBJ1-1; 9 bases align to TRBD1. The germline gives CDR1 MNHEY, CDR2 SMNVEV (reference sequence). V lost 4 bases and J lost 3; bases outside the gene matches: 9. This CDR3 spans 16 amino acids. DNA for the CDR3: TGTGCCAGCAGTTCCGCGATCCGGGACAGGGACACTGAAGCTTTCTTT. Translating gives CASSSAIRDRDTEAFF.